This T cell receptor beta chain was sequenced in a study of beta chain features in type 1 diabetes. The ends lost 2 bases at V and 11 bases at J; junction bases unmatched: 14. Germline values: CDR1 MGHDK, CDR2 SYGVNS. The CDR3 contains 16 residues. Study conclusions and caveats: Among patients, naive, central memory and Treg TCRB repertoires appeared more similar than among healthy donors. People with Type 1 diabetes carried modestly yet significantly shorter TCRB CDR3s in all four CD4+ subsets. There were fewer insertions and more deletions at the VDJ junctions of type 1 diabetes patients.

Using CD45RO/CCR7/CD25/CD127/CD95/CD27, CD4+ naive, central memory, regulatory and stem cell-like memory cells were sorted. The sequenced template was cDNA made from the entire isolated RNA. Repertoires were generated with immunoSEQ multiplex PCR, while TCRdb's copy carries only in-frame clones and drops some. This sample yields about 370,000 clones, of which more than 13% are seen a single time; approximately 0.019% belongs to the top ten. Concerning this clone: Its antigen is still unknown.

Sequencing used naive CD4+ T cells from blood. The chain employs TRBV25-1 and TRBJ1-2, with 10 bases that match TRBD1. This receptor was identified in a woman aged 18-29 years in good health. CDR3 sequence: CASSEHTSAGQGLYTF. The CDR3, as DNA: TGTGCCAGCAGTGAACACACCTCCGCGGGACAGGGGCTTTACACCTTC.